This T cell receptor (beta chain) was obtained from a study of response to subunit inactivated influenza vaccine. Germline-derived CDR1 and CDR2 are SGHTA and FQGNSA. V was pared by 5 bases and J by 9 bases, with 6 bases of the junction left unmatched. CDR3 length: 12 residues. To note about this clonotype: Its antigen is not known.

TCRdb redid the calling of the RT-PCR reads with MiXCR, one entry per CDR3 protein. The repertoire has under 550,000 distinct CDR3 sequences, approximately 7.7% of them found once; the top ten carry over 10%. Regarding the study as a whole: The authors suggested that every seasonal influenza vaccination recruits few new T cells.

The TCR was taken from a man in his fifties or sixties who received an inactivated influenza vaccine. This chain links TRBV7-2 with TRBJ2-5; 7 bases map to TRBD2. Sample: PBMCs from blood, taken less than 25 months after vaccination. CDR3: CASSLPGGAQYF. Written as DNA, the CDR3 is TGTGCCAGCAGCCTCCCGGGGGGTGCCCAGTACTTC.